This T cell receptor (beta chain) derives from a study of T cell changes during pregnancy in multiple sclerosis. Sequencing used immunoSEQ multiplex PCR; TCRdb keeps in-frame clones, though not all of them. Here the sample spans around 80,000 clones, over 80% being singletons. The CDR3 consists of 16 residues. V lost 5 bases to trimming and J lost 6 bases; unmatched junction nucleotides: 12. The germline V gene has CDR1 LNHDA and CDR2 SQIVND (reference sequence). Material: peripheral blood, obtained before pregnancy. This clonotype was sampled from a female donor with multiple sclerosis, enrolled in a pregnancy study. The genes are TRBV19 and TRBJ1-4; 7 bases fit TRBD1. The chain's CDR3 is CASSPGTVGPYEKLFF. CDR3 in DNA: TGTGCCAGTAGTCCTGGGACAGTTGGACCGTATGAAAAACTGTTTTTT.